This T cell receptor (beta chain) was documented in a study of technical replicates of blood from several donors. The CDR3 totals 13 residues. CDR1 and CDR2 from the germline V gene are SGDLS and YYNGEE. Trimming removed 4 bases from V and 8 bases from J, with 15 bases in between. The repertoire was sequenced with immunoSEQ multiplex PCR; TCRdb's copy has only in-frame clones and lacks some. The sample yields some 87,000 clones, less than 98% seen once. Sequencing input: T cells isolated from PBMCs. The chain carries TRBV9 and TRBJ1-1, with D unclear. The receptor's source is a human donor in good health. CDR3 loop: CASSSSSREEAFF. CDR3 in DNA: TGTGCCAGCAGCTCGAGTTCCCGGGAAGAAGCTTTCTTT.